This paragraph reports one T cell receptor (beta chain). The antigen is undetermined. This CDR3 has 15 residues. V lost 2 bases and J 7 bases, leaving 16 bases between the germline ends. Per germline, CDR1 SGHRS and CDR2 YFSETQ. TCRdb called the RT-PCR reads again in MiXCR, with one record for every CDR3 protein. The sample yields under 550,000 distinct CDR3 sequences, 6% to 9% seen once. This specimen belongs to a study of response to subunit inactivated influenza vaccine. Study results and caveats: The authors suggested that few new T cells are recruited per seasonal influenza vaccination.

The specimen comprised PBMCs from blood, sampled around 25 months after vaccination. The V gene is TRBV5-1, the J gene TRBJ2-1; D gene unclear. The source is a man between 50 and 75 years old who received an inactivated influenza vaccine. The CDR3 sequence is CASSFQHPSQNEQFF. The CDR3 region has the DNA TGCGCCAGCAGCTTTCAGCACCCCAGCCAGAATGAGCAGTTCTTC.